Described below is a single T cell receptor beta chain sequence and its context. The CDR3 consists of 14 residues. V shed 3 bases and J shed 1 base, with 8 bases lying between them. Per germline, CDR1 SGHTA and CDR2 FQGNSA. The source of the sample is a study of CD8 T cells in Susac syndrome. Reverse transcription of 0.5 to 1 ug RNA was performed with random hexamers. TCRdb ran MiXCR on the immunoSEQ multiplex PCR reads and lists one entry per CDR3 protein. The sample shows about 100,000 distinct CDR3 sequences, 95% of them seen only once. The sequenced material came from CD8+ T cells from PBMCs. The receptor was isolated from a human donor with Susac syndrome. The V and J genes are TRBV7-2 and TRBJ2-3; perhaps D is TRBD1 or TRBD2 (5 bases each). CDR3 region: CASSLRDGTDTQYF. The CDR3 DNA reads as TGTGCCAGCAGCTTGAGGGACGGCACAGATACGCAGTATTTT.